The sequence of this T cell receptor beta chain was determined in a study of human T cells and chemical hapten exposure. MiXCR, run by TCRdb on the RACE reads, gives a single entry per CDR3 protein. The sample lists more than 75,000 distinct CDR3 sequences; 7% to 9% were seen once. Trimming left V 3 bases short and J 4 bases short, with 7 bases between. The CDR3 extends over 14 amino acids. Time point noted: healthy volunteer bleed at 6 weeks. Before extraction, the whole blood was not fractionated, and total RNA was taken from it. The TCR originated in a male donor in good health. Some clones in this sample may be carry-over from other donors' samples. The sample was whole blood. The rearrangement links TRBV12-3 or TRBV12-4 to TRBJ2-6; D uncertain. The CDR3 region is CASSFVGGANVLTF. Here the CDR3 DNA reads TGTGCCAGCAGTTTTGTTGGCGGGGCCAACGTCCTGACTTTC.